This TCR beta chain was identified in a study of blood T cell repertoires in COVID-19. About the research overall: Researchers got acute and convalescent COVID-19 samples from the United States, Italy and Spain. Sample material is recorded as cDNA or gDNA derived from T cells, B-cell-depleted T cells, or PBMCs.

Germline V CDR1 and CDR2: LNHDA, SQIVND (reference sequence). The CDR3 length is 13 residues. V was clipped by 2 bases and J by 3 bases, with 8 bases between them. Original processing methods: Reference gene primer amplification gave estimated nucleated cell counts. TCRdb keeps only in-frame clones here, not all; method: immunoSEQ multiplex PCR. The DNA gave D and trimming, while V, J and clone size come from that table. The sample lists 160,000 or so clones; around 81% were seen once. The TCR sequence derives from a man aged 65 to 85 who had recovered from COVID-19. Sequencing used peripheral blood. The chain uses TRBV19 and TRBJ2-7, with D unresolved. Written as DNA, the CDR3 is TGTGCCAGTAGTATACAGAAAGACTACGAGCAGTACTTC. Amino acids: CASSIQKDYEQYF.